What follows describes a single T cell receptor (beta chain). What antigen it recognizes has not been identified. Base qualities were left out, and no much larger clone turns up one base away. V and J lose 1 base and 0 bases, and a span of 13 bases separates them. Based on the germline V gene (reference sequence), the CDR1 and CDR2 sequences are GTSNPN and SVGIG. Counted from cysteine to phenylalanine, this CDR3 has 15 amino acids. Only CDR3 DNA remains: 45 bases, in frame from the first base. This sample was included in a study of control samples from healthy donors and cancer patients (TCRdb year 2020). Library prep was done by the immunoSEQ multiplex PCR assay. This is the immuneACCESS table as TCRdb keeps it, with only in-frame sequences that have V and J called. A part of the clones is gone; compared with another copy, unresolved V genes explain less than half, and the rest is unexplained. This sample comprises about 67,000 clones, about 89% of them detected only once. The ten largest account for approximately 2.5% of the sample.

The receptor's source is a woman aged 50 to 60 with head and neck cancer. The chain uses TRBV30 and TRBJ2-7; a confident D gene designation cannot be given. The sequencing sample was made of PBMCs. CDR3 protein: CAWSAARSSSYEQYF. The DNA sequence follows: TGTGCCTGGAGTGCAGCCCGCAGCAGCTCCTACGAGCAGTACTTC.